This T cell receptor (beta chain) emerged from a study of blood T cell repertoires in COVID-19. The overall study: Both acute and convalescent COVID-19 samples were obtained from the United States, Italy and Spain.

V was cut by 3 bases and J by 5 bases, with 13 bases left in between. Looked up from germline, CDR1 is LNHDA and CDR2 is SQIVND (reference sequence). The CDR3 loop spans 15 amino acids. In the original workflow: Nucleated cell number was recorded as an estimate derived from reference gene primer amplification. The repertoire was sequenced with immunoSEQ multiplex PCR; TCRdb's copy has only in-frame clones and lacks some. That table supplies the V and J calls and clone size; D and trimming were determined from the DNA. The sample has about 260,000 clones; approximately 86% are singletons. The J gene is TRBJ2-2, the V gene TRBV19, with unresolved D. This TCR came from a man under 40 with active or convalescent COVID-19. The sample consisted of peripheral blood. The chain's CDR3 is CASSITAVITGELFF. The CDR3 coding sequence is TGTGCCAGTAGTATTACCGCAGTAATAACCGGGGAGCTGTTTTTT. The full variable domain, its missing parts supplied by reference TRBV19 and TRBJ2-2, is DGGITQSPKYLFRKEGQNVTLSCEQNLNHDAMYWYRQDPGQGLRLIYYSQIVNDFQKGDIAEGYSVSREKKESFPLTVTSAQKNPTAFYLCASSITAVITGELFFGEGSRLTVL.